Given below is one TCR beta chain in context. Primers used in a second PCR of about 7 to 11 cycles were a sample-barcoded 5' primer and a J-beta primer mix. Each cDNA molecule received a tag from a template-switch adaptor that had 12 random nucleotides. One entry per CDR3 protein, called by TCRdb with MiXCR from the 5' RACE reads. The sample consists of about 830,000 distinct CDR3 sequences, around 62% of them appearing once. The data derive from a study of blood T cells in healthy people across ages. The sample, around 10 milliliters of peripheral blood, was drawn from each donor. Total RNA extracted from each sample amounted to at least 5 micrograms. CDR3 size: 14 residues. V shed 4 bases and J shed 2 bases, with 14 bases lying between them. The germline V gene encodes CDR1 DFQATT and CDR2 SNEGSKA (reference sequence).

Sequenced material: blood. The chain couples TRBV20-1 to TRBJ2-5; tentatively, D is TRBD2 (6 bases). The sequence derives from a man younger than 40 in good health. The CDR3 here is CSATIRRGQETQYF. In DNA form, the CDR3 reads TGCAGTGCTACAATTAGACGGGGGCAAGAGACCCAGTACTTC.